These 23 T cell receptor beta chains came from one sample sequenced in a study of spatial heterogeneity in lung cancer. The time point here: blood at routine non-recurrence follow-up after resection. TCRdb recomputed calls from the 5' RACE reads with MiXCR, one row per CDR3 protein. The sample consists of 39,000 or so distinct CDR3 sequences, approximately 10% of them appearing once. The sequencing here drew on PBMCs, taken at follow-up. The receptors shown here come from a female donor with early-stage non-small cell lung cancer.

This clonotype was counted at least ten times. The rearrangement links TRBV19 to TRBJ2-6; D not resolved. V lost 3 bases, J lost 0 bases, and 3 bases lay in between. The CDR3 length is 14 residues. Germline-derived CDR1 and CDR2 are LNHDA and SQIVND (reference sequence). The CDR3 region is CASSMSSGANVLTF. As DNA, the CDR3 is TGTGCCAGTAGTATGAGCTCTGGGGCCAACGTCCTGACTTTC.

This clonotype was counted a few times. The chain recombines TRBV19 with TRBJ1-5; D perhaps matches TRBD1 (5 bases). Germline V gene sequence: CDR1 LNHDA, CDR2 SQIVND (reference sequence). Trimming stripped 4 bases from V and 2 bases from J, with 21 bases between. CDR3 length: 18 amino acids. The CDR3 nucleotides read TGTGCCAGTAGTACCTGGAGTTGGACAACGCGGGGCAATCAGCCCCAGCATTTT. Translating gives CASSTWSWTTRGNQPQHF.

This clonotype was counted a few times. The chain links TRBV6-5 to TRBJ1-2; D call uncertain. CDR1 is MNHEY, CDR2 SVGAGI, per germline. V lost 2 bases and J 0 bases, leaving 10 bases between the germline ends. The CDR3 spans 15 residues. The CDR3 is CASSYLGRANYGYTF. CDR3 bases: TGTGCCAGCAGTTACCTGGGCCGAGCTAACTATGGCTACACCTTC.

Sample share makes this clonotype medium-sized (0.01 to 0.1%). The rearrangement links TRBV30 to TRBJ2-3, with no clear D. Germline CDR1 is GTSNPN and CDR2 is SVGIG (reference sequence). The V end was cut by 0 bases, the J end by 0 bases, with 7 bases between. This CDR3 spans 14 amino acids. CDR3 coding DNA: TGTGCCTGGAGTGTCCTCTCTAGCACAGATACGCAGTATTTT. This codes for CAWSVLSSTDTQYF.

In its sample, this clonotype is medium-sized. This chain connects TRBV19 to TRBJ2-1, with 8 bases fitting TRBD1. The germline V gene encodes CDR1 LNHDA and CDR2 SQIVND (reference sequence). V was clipped by 4 bases and J by 4 bases; unmatched bases: 6. This CDR3 contains 15 residues. CDR3 bases: TGTGCCAGTAGTAGGACAGGGTTCGGTTACAATGAGCAGTTCTTC. This sequence encodes CASSRTGFGYNEQFF.

This clonotype was seen at least ten times. The gene calls are TRBV7-8 and TRBJ1-1; D not resolved. The V end was cut by 0 bases, the J end by 4 bases, with 6 bases between. CDR1 and CDR2 from the germline V gene are SGHVS and FQNEAQ. The length of the CDR3 is 13 residues. The CDR3 DNA sequence: TGTGCCAGCAGCTTAGCTTTCGCCACTGAAGCTTTCTTT. Residues: CASSLAFATEAFF.

This clonotype was seen repeatedly, ten times or more. The rearrangement uses TRBV11-2 and TRBJ2-1; possibly TRBD1 or TRBD2 for D (5 bases each). The CDR3 runs 13 residues. Germline CDR1 reads SGHAT; CDR2 reads FQNNGV. Trimming took off 4 bases at V and 3 bases at J, with 7 bases between the two ends. CDR3 sequence: CASSSGGYNEQFF. The CDR3 DNA reads as TGTGCCAGCAGCTCTGGGGGCTACAATGAGCAGTTCTTC.

This clonotype came up a few times. The rearrangement uses TRBV28 and TRBJ2-2; a possible D gene is TRBD2 (6 bases). The CDR3 spans 14 residues. The V end was cut by 3 bases, the J end by 5 bases, with 10 bases between. Germline V gene data show CDR1 as MDHEN and CDR2 as SYDVKM. The DNA for the CDR3 is TGTGCCAGCAGTTTGCGGGAATTAACCGGGGAGCTGTTTTTT. Translation: CASSLRELTGELFF.

The chain carries TRBV6-6 and TRBJ2-3, with D unresolved. The germline V gene has CDR1 MNHNY and CDR2 SVGAGI (reference sequence). Trimming took off 0 bases at V and 5 bases at J, with 3 bases between the two ends. The CDR3 runs to 12 residues. CDR3 residues: CASSYSEDTQYF. The CDR3 DNA is TGTGCCAGCAGTTACTCGGAAGATACGCAGTATTTT.

This clonotype has a handful of counts. The CDR3 DNA reads TGTGCCAGCAGCTTACAGGCCCCAAATTCACCCCTCCACTTT. It encodes CASSLQAPNSPLHF. This chain uses TRBV7-2 with TRBJ1-6; no firm D call. V was trimmed by 2 bases and J by 7 bases, leaving 9 bases between them. The CDR3 consists of 14 residues. Germline V lookup: CDR1 SGHTA, CDR2 FQGNSA.

The V gene is TRBV7-3, the J gene TRBJ2-5; no reliable D call. The V gene's germline CDR1 is SGHTA and CDR2 FQGTGA. This CDR3 region has 13 residues. Trimming removed 6 bases from V and 5 bases from J, with 13 bases in between. CDR3 nucleotides: TGTGCCAGCAGTGCCGGAGCTGGGGAGACCCAGTACTTC. It translates to CASSAGAGETQYF.

In its sample, this clonotype was seen a few times. The chain combines TRBV29-1 with TRBJ2-1; a possible D gene is TRBD2 (6 bases). Germline CDR1 reads SQVTM; CDR2 reads ANQGSEA. Trimming shortened V by 7 bases and J by 0 bases, and 13 bases separated the two germline ends. CDR3 size: 14 residues. DNA for the CDR3: TGCAGCGCCGAGCCACTAGCCTCCTACAATGAGCAGTTCTTC. The encoded protein is CSAEPLASYNEQFF.

This clonotype came up a few times. The chain recombines TRBV12-5 with TRBJ1-1, with D perhaps TRBD1 (5 bases). V lost 0 bases to trimming and J lost 1 base, with 9 bases between them. This CDR3 comprises 15 residues. Germline CDR1 reads LGHNT; CDR2 reads FRNRAP. The chain's CDR3 is CASGLVLGGNTEAFF. CDR3 nucleotides: TGTGCTAGTGGTTTGGTACTCGGGGGGAACACTGAAGCTTTCTTT.

This clonotype was detected ten times or more. CDR3 in DNA: TGTGCCAGCAGGGACAGGCGCTCAGGGCAGCCCCAGCATTTT. This sequence encodes CASRDRRSGQPQHF. The chain recombines TRBV19 with TRBJ1-5, with 8 bases matching TRBD1. CDR1 and CDR2 (germline): LNHDA, SQIVND (reference sequence). J was trimmed by 7 bases and V by 9 bases; bases with no gene match: 11. CDR3 length equals 14 residues. Combining the CDR3 with reference TRBV19 and TRBJ1-5 gives the whole variable domain DGGITQSPKYLFRKEGQNVTLSCEQNLNHDAMYWYRQDPGQGLRLIYYSQIVNDFQKGDIAEGYSVSREKKESFPLTVTSAQKNPTAFYLCASRDRRSGQPQHFGDGTRLSIL.

The genes are TRBV28 and TRBJ1-1; D unclear. CDR1 is MDHEN, CDR2 SYDVKM, per germline. The CDR3 is made up of 12 amino acids. Trimming shortened V by 3 bases and J by 4 bases, and 6 bases separated the two germline ends. CDR3: CASSLGTTEAFF. The CDR3 DNA is TGTGCCAGCAGTTTGGGTACCACTGAAGCTTTCTTT.

CDR3 in amino acids: CAISLGLTTDTQYF. The CDR3 DNA reads TGTGCCATCAGTCTCGGACTTACCACAGATACGCAGTATTTT. This chain uses TRBV10-3 with TRBJ2-3, with D maybe TRBD2 (5 bases). The V and J ends lost 5 bases and 2 bases respectively, with 11 bases between them. Germline values: CDR1 ENHRY, CDR2 SYGVKD. There are 14 residues in the CDR3.

In this sample, this clonotype turned up many times. V usage is TRBV18 and J usage is TRBJ1-1, with 9 positions matching TRBD1. Germline lookup yields CDR1 KGHSH and CDR2 LQKENI. V lost 1 base to trimming and J lost 3 bases; unmatched junction nucleotides: 12. This CDR3 is 18 amino acids long. The chain's CDR3 is CASSPLGPGTGLHTEAFF. The CDR3 DNA reads as TGTGCCAGCTCACCACTGGGTCCCGGGACAGGGTTACACACTGAAGCTTTCTTT.

The DNA of the CDR3 is TGTGCCAGCAGCTTAGACAAGGGCAATCAGCCCCAGCATTTT. Protein product: CASSLDKGNQPQHF. The gene calls are TRBV7-9 and TRBJ1-5; D remains ambiguous. The V end lost 1 base, the J end lost 2 bases, and 6 bases lay between the germline ends. The CDR3 extends over 14 amino acids. In germline, CDR1 is SEHNR, CDR2 FQNEAQ (reference sequence).

V gene TRBV6-6 combines with J gene TRBJ2-5; 13 bases agree with TRBD2. CDR3 length equals 20 residues. Trimming took 2 bases from V and 4 from J; bases not matched to a gene: 16. Germline V CDR1 and CDR2: MNHNY, SVGAGI (reference sequence). The CDR3 protein is CASSYPATSGGAVGTETQYF. DNA for the CDR3: TGTGCCAGCAGTTACCCTGCTACTAGCGGGGGGGCCGTAGGAACAGAGACCCAGTACTTC.

Many counts were recorded for this clonotype. The gene calls are TRBV9 and TRBJ2-3; no clear D. The CDR3 extends over 12 amino acids. Germline V gives CDR1 SGDLS, CDR2 YYNGEE. V lost 0 bases and J lost 6, with 5 bases in between. CDR3 in amino acids: CASSVGRDTQYF. CDR3 in DNA: TGTGCCAGCAGCGTAGGTCGGGATACGCAGTATTTT. Full variable domain (remainder filled in from reference TRBV9 and TRBJ2-3): DSGVTQTPKHLITATGQRVTLRCSPRSGDLSVYWYQQSLDQGLQFLIQYYNGEERAKGNILERFSAQQFPDLHSELNLSSLELGDSALYFCASSVGRDTQYFGPGTRLTVL.

This chain uses TRBV4-1 with TRBJ2-3; perhaps TRBD1 as D (6 bases). Germline CDR1 is MGHRA and CDR2 is YSYEKL. The CDR3 sequence is 14 residues long. Trimming left V 3 bases short and J 1 base short, with 8 bases between. CDR3 sequence (DNA): TGCGCCAGCAGCCAGGGACAACGCACAGATACGCAGTATTTT. This encodes CASSQGQRTDTQYF.

This chain links TRBV3-1 with TRBJ2-1; D is unclear. The ends were cut back, 4 bases at V and 5 bases at J, with 12 bases in the middle. Germline lookup yields CDR1 LGHDT and CDR2 YNNKEL (reference sequence). CDR3 length equals 14 residues. In DNA form, the CDR3 reads TGTGCCAGCAGCCCTAGGGATCCAAACAATGAGCAGTTCTTC. Translated, it gives CASSPRDPNNEQFF.

Judged by abundance, this clonotype is medium-sized (0.01 to 0.1%). The rearrangement joins TRBV18 to TRBJ2-5, with D perhaps matching TRBD2 (5 bases). CDR3 length: 14 amino acids. The V gene lost 6 bases and the J gene lost 4 bases, with 15 bases spanning the gap. From germline, CDR1 is KGHSH and CDR2 LQKENI. The CDR3 coding sequence is TGTGCCAGCTCCACCGGTACTAGGCGAGAGACCCAGTACTTC. The encoded protein is CASSTGTRRETQYF.